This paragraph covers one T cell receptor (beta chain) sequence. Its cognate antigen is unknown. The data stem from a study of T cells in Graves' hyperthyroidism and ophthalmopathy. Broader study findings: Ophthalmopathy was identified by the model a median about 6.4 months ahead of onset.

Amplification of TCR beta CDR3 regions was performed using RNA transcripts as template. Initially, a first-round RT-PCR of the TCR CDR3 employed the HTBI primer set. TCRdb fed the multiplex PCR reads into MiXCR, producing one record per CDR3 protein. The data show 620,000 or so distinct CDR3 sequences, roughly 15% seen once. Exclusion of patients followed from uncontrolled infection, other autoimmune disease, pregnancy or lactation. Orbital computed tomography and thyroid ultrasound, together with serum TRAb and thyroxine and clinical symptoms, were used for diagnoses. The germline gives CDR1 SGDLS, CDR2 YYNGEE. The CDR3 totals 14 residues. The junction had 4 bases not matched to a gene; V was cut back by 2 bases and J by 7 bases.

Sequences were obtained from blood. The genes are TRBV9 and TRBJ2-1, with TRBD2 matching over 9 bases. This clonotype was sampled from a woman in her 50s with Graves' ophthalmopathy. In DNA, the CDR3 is TGTGCCAGCAGCGTTTTCAGCGGGAGGAATGAGCAGTTCTTC. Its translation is CASSVFSGRNEQFF.